This T cell receptor (beta chain) was retrieved from a study of T cells in Graves' hyperthyroidism and ophthalmopathy. Study-wide context: Upon initial diagnosis and before any treatment, peripheral blood was collected.

Germline lookup yields CDR1 KGHDR and CDR2 SFDVKD. Between the trimmed V and J ends, which lost 8 bases and 0 bases, there was a span of 12 bases. This CDR3 spans 14 amino acids. Template material for amplifying TCR beta CDR3 regions consisted of RNA transcripts. TCR CDR3 underwent first-round RT-PCR with the HTBI primer set. Each CDR3 protein is one row after TCRdb ran MiXCR on the multiplex PCR reads. Of over 350,000 distinct CDR3 sequences listed, more than 12% were seen once; the top ten hold 28%. As concerns this clonotype: Its antigen is not identified.

Study-wide points: Also found in blood were most expanded thyroid clonotypes above 0.001.

Thyroid ultrasound, orbital computed tomography, clinical symptoms, and serum thyroxine and TRAb underpinned diagnoses. The rearrangement links TRBV24-1 to TRBJ1-1; maybe TRBD1 (5 bases). The sequenced material came from blood. The TCR comes from a man between 45 and 60 years old with Graves' ophthalmopathy. CDR3 DNA sequence: TGTGCCACCATGGGGGGGGTCATGAACACTGAAGCTTTCTTT. Translated, it gives CATMGGVMNTEAFF.